This entry lists 3 T cell receptor beta chains sequenced from one sample in a study of CD8 T cells in Susac syndrome. cDNA came from around 0.5 to 1 ug RNA primed by random hexamers. MiXCR, applied by TCRdb to the immunoSEQ multiplex PCR reads, yields one record per CDR3 protein. The sample holds 130,000 or so distinct CDR3 sequences, 96% seen once. The sample comprised CD4+ T cells from PBMCs. Every receptor here comes from a human donor with Susac syndrome.

The chain uses TRBV6-5 and TRBJ1-1, with D uncertain. Germline V CDR1 and CDR2: MNHEY, SVGAGI. The CDR3 is 14 residues long. V lost 6 bases and J 0 bases, leaving 11 bases between the germline ends. CDR3: CASSLDGMNTEAFF. The CDR3 DNA follows: TGTGCCAGCAGCCTGGACGGGATGAACACTGAAGCTTTCTTT.

The rearrangement joins TRBV15 to TRBJ2-4; the D call may be TRBD1 or TRBD2 (5 bases each). The CDR3 is 15 amino acids. With 0 bases removed from V and 1 base from J, the gap between germline ends came to 7 bases. Germline CDR1 reads LNHNV; CDR2 reads YYDKDF (reference sequence). CDR3 sequence reads: CATSREGEAKNIQYF. The CDR3 DNA is TGTGCCACCAGCAGAGAGGGGGAGGCCAAAAACATTCAGTACTTC.

This clonotype is a singleton in its sample. The rearrangement links TRBV28 to TRBJ1-1; D gene ambiguous. Per germline, CDR1 MDHEN and CDR2 SYDVKM. V was trimmed by 5 bases and J by 0 bases, leaving 7 bases between them. This CDR3 is 13 amino acids long. The CDR3 is CASSQRMNTEAFF. DNA of the CDR3: TGTGCCAGCAGTCAAAGAATGAACACTGAAGCTTTCTTT. Full variable domain (outside the CDR3, taken from reference TRBV28 and TRBJ1-1): DVKVTQSSRYLVKRTGEKVFLECVQDMDHENMFWYRQDPGLGLRLIYFSYDVKMKEKGDIPEGYSVSREKKERFSLILESASTNQTSMYLCASSQRMNTEAFFGQGTRLTVV.